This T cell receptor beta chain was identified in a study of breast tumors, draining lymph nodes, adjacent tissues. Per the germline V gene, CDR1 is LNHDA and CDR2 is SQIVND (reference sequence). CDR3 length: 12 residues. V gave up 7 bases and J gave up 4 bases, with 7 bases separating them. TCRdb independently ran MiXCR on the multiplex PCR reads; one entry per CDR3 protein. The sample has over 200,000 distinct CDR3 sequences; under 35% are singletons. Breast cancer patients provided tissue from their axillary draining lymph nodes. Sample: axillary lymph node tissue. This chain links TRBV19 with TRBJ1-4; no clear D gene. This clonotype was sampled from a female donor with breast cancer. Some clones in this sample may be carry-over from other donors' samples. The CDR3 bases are TGTGCCAGTAAAGACCTTAATGAAAAACTGTTTTTT. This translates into CASKDLNEKLFF.